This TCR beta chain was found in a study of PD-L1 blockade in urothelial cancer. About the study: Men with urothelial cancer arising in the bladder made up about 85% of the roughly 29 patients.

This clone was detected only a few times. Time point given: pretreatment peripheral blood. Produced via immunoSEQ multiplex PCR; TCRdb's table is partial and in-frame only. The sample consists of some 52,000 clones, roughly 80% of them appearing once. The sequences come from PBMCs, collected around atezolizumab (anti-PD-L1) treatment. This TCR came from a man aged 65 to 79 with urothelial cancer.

The CDR3: CASSQTGTGLDEQFF. As DNA, the CDR3 is TGTGCCAGCAGCCAAACCGGGACAGGGTTAGATGAGCAGTTCTTC. This chain uses TRBV27 with TRBJ2-1; the match to TRBD1 covers 9 bases. Germline CDR1 reads MNHEY; CDR2 reads SMNVEV (reference sequence). The CDR3 consists of 15 residues. Trimming removed 6 bases from V and 8 bases from J; junction bases left unmatched: 11.